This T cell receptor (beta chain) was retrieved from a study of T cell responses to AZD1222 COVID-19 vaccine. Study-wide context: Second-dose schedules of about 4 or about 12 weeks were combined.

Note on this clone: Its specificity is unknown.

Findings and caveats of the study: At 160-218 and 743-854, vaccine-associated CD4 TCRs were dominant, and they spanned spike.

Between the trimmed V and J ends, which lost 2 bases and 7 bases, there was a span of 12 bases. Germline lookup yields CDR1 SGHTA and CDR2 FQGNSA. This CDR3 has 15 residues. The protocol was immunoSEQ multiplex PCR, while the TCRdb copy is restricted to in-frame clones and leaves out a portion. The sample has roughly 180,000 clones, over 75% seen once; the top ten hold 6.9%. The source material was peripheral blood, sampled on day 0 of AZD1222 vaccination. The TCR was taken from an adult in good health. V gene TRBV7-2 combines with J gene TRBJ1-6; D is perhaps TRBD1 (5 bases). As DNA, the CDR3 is TGTGCCAGCAGCTTATCGTTCAGGGTCAATTCACCCCTCCACTTT. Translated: CASSLSFRVNSPLHF.